Following are 8 T cell receptor beta chains from one sample sequenced in a study of cytomegalovirus exposure and HLA in healthy donors. Researchers ran the PCR with 60 Vbeta and 13 Jbeta primers. Libraries were prepared by immunoSEQ multiplex PCR; TCRdb keeps only in-frame clonotypes and omits some of them. The profile shows about 190,000 clones, roughly 80% of them singletons. The sample consisted of PBMCs. The receptor source for this set is a woman between 18 and 29 years old in good health and CMV-seronegative.

This clone was picked up one time. The V gene is TRBV6-5, the J gene TRBJ1-5; no definite D call. The CDR3 has 13 amino acids. The germline CDR1 and CDR2 sequences are MNHEY and SVGAGI. Trimming removed 4 bases at V and 3 bases at J, with 7 bases between. This chain's CDR3 is CASSFRDNQPQHF. The CDR3 region has the DNA TGTGCCAGCAGTTTTCGGGACAATCAGCCCCAGCATTTT.

Turning to this clone: One junction end disagrees with the germline gene, perhaps due to a read error. The chain joins TRBV4-1 to TRBJ1-1; possibly TRBD1 for D (6 bases). The CDR3 length is 15 residues. Per the germline V gene, CDR1 is MGHRA and CDR2 is YSYEKL. CDR3 DNA: TGCGCCAGCAGCCTTACTGGGCCGGGGGGCACTAAAGCTTTCTTT. It codes for CASSLTGPGGTKAFF.

V and J are TRBV6-1 and TRBJ2-7, with 8 bases aligning to TRBD1. The germline V gene has CDR1 MNHNS and CDR2 SASEGT. V dropped 9 bases and J dropped 3; count of bases not matched to a gene: 4. CDR3 length: 12 residues. CDR3 residues: CASTGTGYEQYF. Here the CDR3 DNA reads TGTGCCAGTACCGGGACAGGCTACGAGCAGTACTTC.

The chain employs TRBV2 and TRBJ1-5; TRBD1 is a possible D gene (5 bases). Germline CDR1 is SNHLY and CDR2 is FYNNEI. V lost 0 bases to trimming and J lost 6 bases, with 12 bases between them. This CDR3 has 15 amino acids. The CDR3 sequence: CASSEAGQVGQPQHF. In DNA form, the CDR3 reads TGTGCCAGCAGTGAAGCTGGACAAGTCGGTCAGCCCCAGCATTTT.

The table lists this clone with a few counts. V usage is TRBV5-1 and J usage is TRBJ2-2, with unresolved D. V lost 4 bases, J lost 2 bases, and 6 bases lay in between. Germline CDR1 and CDR2: SGHRS and YFSETQ. CDR3 length: 13 amino acids. The CDR3 is CASSTENTGELFF. DNA of the CDR3: TGCGCCAGCAGCACAGAAAACACCGGGGAGCTGTTTTTT.

CDR3 region: CASSVGSGGAEYGYTF. The CDR3 nucleotides read TGTGCCAGCAGCGTAGGATCCGGGGGGGCTGAGTATGGCTACACCTTC. The chain combines TRBV9 with TRBJ1-2; possible D gene TRBD1, 6 bases. CDR1 SGDLS and CDR2 YYNGEE come from the germline V gene. Trimming cost V 0 bases and J 5 bases, with 17 bases left between them. The CDR3 totals 16 residues.

V and J are TRBV9 and TRBJ2-5; 8 positions agree with TRBD1. The CDR3 length is 16 residues. V shed 3 bases, J shed 5 bases, and the junction held 12 bases outside the gene matches. Germline V gene lookup returns CDR1 SGDLS and CDR2 YYNGEE. CDR3 sequence (DNA): TGTGCCAGCAGCGCGAGCTCACAGGGGGTAGGGGAGACCCAGTACTTC. Translating gives CASSASSQGVGETQYF.

This clone was recorded once. The DNA for the CDR3 is TGTGCCACCAGCAGAGACTTAGCAGAGGGCACTGAAGCTTTCTTT. Protein sequence: CATSRDLAEGTEAFF. The chain joins TRBV15 to TRBJ1-1; D not certain. CDR3 length equals 15 residues. Germline V gives CDR1 LNHNV, CDR2 YYDKDF (reference sequence). Trimming pared 0 bases from V and 4 bases from J, leaving 12 bases between.